This T cell receptor beta chain was observed in a study of tumor-infiltrating lymphocytes in primary liver carcinoma. Background on the study: The patients presented with primary liver carcinoma, which was managed through surgical resection. Study-wide results and caveats: Tumor-adjacent and tumor-blood pairs overlapped less than tumor region pairs did. Compared with blood, tumor repertoires held significantly more in their top 250 clones. Researchers did not compare CD4+ and CD8+ repertoires, as samples were bulk unsorted.

There are 13 residues in the CDR3. Looked up from germline, CDR1 is SGHAT and CDR2 is FQNNGV. The study extracted blood RNA from unsorted whole blood and also extracted germline DNA. Of note for this clonotype: No antigen is known for it. The germline gene is not matched at one end of the junction; a read error may be the cause.

TCR beta cDNA was prepared out of roughly 490 ng total RNA by means of a constant-region primer. It was through three nested multiplex PCR rounds of slightly modified ARM-PCR that TCR beta libraries arose. The first two PCR rounds used TRBV1-TRBV30 forward primers with a C-beta reverse primer, around 10 cycles each. In TCRdb, the multiplex PCR reads were re-called with MiXCR into one record per CDR3 protein. The sample shows about 310,000 distinct CDR3 sequences, almost 60% of them seen only once. The sample taken for sequencing was peripheral blood. The chain combines TRBV11-2 with TRBJ2-5; 9 nucleotides align to TRBD1. This TCR derives from a woman in her twenties or thirties with primary liver carcinoma and hepatitis B virus infection. The CDR3 DNA sequence: TGTGCCAGCAACACAGGGGGCGGGGAGACCCACTACTTC. Its translation is CASNTGGGETHYF.